The next 14 T cell receptor beta chains were all read from a single sample in a study of cytomegalovirus exposure and HLA in healthy donors. The PCR had 60 Vbeta and 13 Jbeta primers. The table came from immunoSEQ multiplex PCR; TCRdb's copy has only in-frame clones and leaves some out. The table includes roughly 110,000 clones, around 80% detected once. Material: PBMCs. The receptors here all came from a man in his thirties or forties in good health and CMV-seropositive.

This sequence joins TRBV28 and TRBJ2-1, with TRBD1 matching 10 bases. CDR1 is MDHEN, CDR2 SYDVKM, per germline. The junction had 7 bases not matched to a gene; V was cut back by 5 bases and J by 3 bases. This CDR3 has 16 amino acids. CDR3 nucleotides: TGTGCCAGCAGTCATTATGGGACAGGGGTCTACAATGAGCAGTTCTTC. Amino acids: CASSHYGTGVYNEQFF.

This chain joins TRBV28 and TRBJ1-2, with D tentatively TRBD1 (5 bases). Trimming shortened V by 4 bases and J by 4 bases, and 16 bases separated the two germline ends. The CDR3 runs 15 residues. CDR1 is MDHEN and CDR2 is SYDVKM in the germline V gene. CDR3 bases: TGTGCCAGCAGTTGGGGGGTAACGGAGGGCTATGGCTACACCTTC. Translating gives CASSWGVTEGYGYTF.

The CDR3 DNA sequence: TGTGCCTGGAGTTTAGCGGGGGGCGGCGGCTACACCTTC. Protein sequence: CAWSLAGGGGYTF. The gene calls are TRBV30 and TRBJ1-2, with D perhaps TRBD1 (6 bases). Germline V gene lookup returns CDR1 GTSNPN and CDR2 SVGIG (reference sequence). This CDR3 comprises 13 residues. The germline V and J ends were trimmed by 2 bases and 8 bases, with 15 bases remaining between them.

This clone has a handful of counts. The rearrangement links TRBV6-1 to TRBJ2-5; TRBD1 might be the D (8 bases). CDR3 length equals 15 residues. The V gene lost 4 bases and the J gene lost 2 bases, with 14 bases spanning the gap. CDR1 is MNHNS, CDR2 SASEGT, per germline. Written as DNA, the CDR3 is TGTGCCAGCAGTGCTTTACAGGGGGGGCAAGAGACCCAGTACTTC. Translation gives CASSALQGGQETQYF.

The rearrangement links TRBV11-2 to TRBJ1-2; 10 positions match TRBD1. The length of the CDR3 is 15 residues. Per germline, CDR1 SGHAT and CDR2 FQNNGV. V shed 5 bases, J shed 4 bases, and the junction held 7 bases outside the gene matches. The CDR3 reads CASSPTGGPLYGYTF. Here the CDR3 DNA reads TGTGCCAGCAGCCCGACAGGGGGCCCTCTCTATGGCTACACCTTC.

The table lists this clone with a few counts. The rearrangement uses TRBV10-3 and TRBJ2-1; 9 bases agree with TRBD2. Germline V CDR1 and CDR2: ENHRY, SYGVKD. J lost 5 bases, V lost 6 bases, and 5 bases had no gene match. The CDR3 length is 14 residues. The CDR3 here is CAIRNSGGNNEQFF. CDR3 nucleotides: TGTGCCATCAGGAATAGCGGGGGAAACAATGAGCAGTTCTTC.

V is TRBV5-8 and J is TRBJ2-3; no clear D. CDR1 is SGHTS, CDR2 YDEGEE, per germline. The CDR3 runs to 14 residues. The V and J ends lost 0 bases and 2 bases respectively, with 7 bases between them. The chain's CDR3 is CASSLAEYTDTQYF. DNA for the CDR3: TGTGCCAGCAGCTTGGCAGAATACACAGATACGCAGTATTTT.

The chain is built from TRBV5-4 and TRBJ2-5, with D unresolved. Trimming took off 1 base at V and 0 bases at J, with 7 bases between the two ends. CDR1 is SGHNT and CDR2 is YYREEE in the germline V gene (reference sequence). The CDR3 runs 14 residues. CDR3 loop: CASSLFNNQETQYF. The CDR3 DNA reads as TGTGCCAGCAGCTTGTTCAACAACCAAGAGACCCAGTACTTC.

This chain joins TRBV5-1 and TRBJ2-3; 8 positions match TRBD2. The ends lost 0 bases at V and 2 bases at J; junction bases unmatched: 11. CDR3 size: 18 residues. Germline CDR1 is SGHRS and CDR2 is YFSETQ. This CDR3 is CASSLASMVAGNTDTQYF. CDR3 sequence (DNA): TGCGCCAGCAGCTTGGCTAGTATGGTAGCGGGAAACACAGATACGCAGTATTTT.

The gene calls are TRBV27 and TRBJ2-7; 8 nucleotides line up with TRBD1. V was pared by 5 bases and J by 5 bases, with 5 bases of the junction left unmatched. Germline V gene data show CDR1 as MNHEY and CDR2 as SMNVEV (reference sequence). This CDR3 is 13 amino acids long. The CDR3 nucleotides read TGTGCCAGCAGTCTGGGGACAGGCCACGAGCAGTACTTC. This gives the protein CASSLGTGHEQYF.

This clone was detected a few times. Since a far larger clone is one base different, this is likely a read error. The rearrangement links TRBV7-9 to TRBJ1-2; no reliable D call. The CDR3 extends over 12 amino acids. Germline V lookup: CDR1 SEHNR, CDR2 FQNEAQ (reference sequence). The CDR3 bases are TGTTCCAGCAGCTTAGTTGAGTATGGCTACACCTTC. Translating gives CSSSLVEYGYTF. Filled out from reference TRBV7-9 and TRBJ1-2, the complete variable domain reads DTGVSQNPRHKITKRGQNVTFRCDPISEHNRLYWYRQTLGQGPEFLTYFQNEAQLEKSRLLSDRFSAERPKGSFSTLEIQRTEQGDSAMYLCSSSLVEYGYTFGSGTRLTVV.

The chain combines TRBV6-5 with TRBJ1-3, with D tentatively TRBD1 (6 bases). CDR1 is MNHEY, CDR2 SVGAGI, per germline. This CDR3 region has 15 residues. Trimming shortened V by 8 bases and J by 4 bases, and 18 bases separated the two germline ends. The CDR3: CASRPPGAKGNTIYF. The DNA of the CDR3 is TGTGCCAGCCGACCCCCAGGGGCAAAAGGAAACACCATATATTTT.

This chain uses TRBV2 with TRBJ1-1; D might be TRBD1 (5 bases). The V gene's germline CDR1 is SNHLY and CDR2 FYNNEI. The length of the CDR3 is 13 residues. Trimming cost V 4 bases and J 8 bases, with 14 bases left between them. The CDR3 nucleotides read TGTGCCAGCAGTGGTTCAAGGACAATCGAAGCTTTCTTT. Translation gives CASSGSRTIEAFF.

This chain connects TRBV10-2 to TRBJ2-1; possible D gene TRBD1, 5 bases. Trimming removed 5 bases at V and 3 bases at J, with 8 bases between. Looked up from germline, CDR1 is WSHSY and CDR2 is SAAADI. The length of the CDR3 is 13 residues. CDR3 protein: CASSPQGYNEQFF. CDR3 coding DNA: TGCGCCAGCAGTCCGCAGGGCTACAATGAGCAGTTCTTC.